Below are 26 T cell receptor beta chains sequenced from a single sample in a study of shared clonotypes between healthy human individuals. Naive-designated CD8 cells lacked CD45RO, were positively enriched for CCR7, and omitted terminally differentiated effector memory CD45RA+ cells. TCRdb keeps only in-frame clones here, not all; method: immunoSEQ multiplex PCR. Among around 2.1 million clones listed, around 93% were seen once. Sequencing was carried out using naive CD8+ T cells from PBMCs. Receptors originate from a man in his late teens or twenties in good health. Some clones in this sample may be carry-over from other donors' samples.

The rearrangement links TRBV4-1 to TRBJ1-4, with a tentative D call TRBD1 (5 bases). V lost 0 bases and J 5 bases, leaving 10 bases between the germline ends. Germline assignment: CDR1 MGHRA and CDR2 YSYEKL. The CDR3 length is 15 residues. CDR3 bases: TGCGCCAGCAGCCAAGACAGGGCGTCAAATGAAAAACTGTTTTTT. The encoded protein is CASSQDRASNEKLFF.

The rearrangement links TRBV28 to TRBJ1-5; D remains unclear. CDR1 MDHEN and CDR2 SYDVKM come from the germline V gene. This CDR3 has 16 residues. The germline V and J ends were trimmed by 8 bases and 0 bases, with 17 bases remaining between them. CDR3 region: CASFSIKDYSNQPQHF. CDR3 DNA: TGTGCCAGCTTTAGCATCAAGGACTATAGCAATCAGCCCCAGCATTTT.

V usage is TRBV5-3 and J usage is TRBJ2-3; 7 bases fit TRBD2. TRBV5-3 is marked as an open reading frame, function uncertain. The CDR3 consists of 16 residues. With V trimmed by 1 base and J by 6 bases, 11 bases remained unmatched. CDR3 protein: CARSLLLAECLDTQYF. CDR3 bases: TGTGCCAGAAGCTTGCTTCTAGCGGAGTGTTTGGATACGCAGTATTTT.

V and J are TRBV7-2 and TRBJ1-4; TRBD1 agrees at 7 bases. This CDR3 has 15 residues. The germline V gene has CDR1 SGHTA and CDR2 FQGNSA. V lost 4 bases, J lost 8 bases, and 10 bases stayed unmatched. The CDR3 sequence: CASSSRKQGMEKLFF. For the CDR3, the DNA is TGTGCCAGCAGCTCCCGAAAACAGGGGATGGAAAAACTGTTTTTT.

The chain joins TRBV7-2 to TRBJ2-1; possibly TRBD1 for D (5 bases). The germline gives CDR1 SGHTA, CDR2 FQGNSA. V was pared by 3 bases and J by 0 bases, with 12 bases between. The length of the CDR3 is 16 residues. CDR3 coding DNA: TGTGCCAGCAGCTTTCAGCCAGGGATCTCCTACAATGAGCAGTTCTTC. Its translation is CASSFQPGISYNEQFF.

This rearrangement joins TRBV7-3 to TRBJ2-3; 16 nucleotides match TRBD2. The CDR3 sequence is 18 residues long. Germline-derived CDR1 and CDR2 are SGHTA and FQGTGA. V trimming: 6 bases; J trimming: 2 bases; junction bases outside the gene matches: 8. CDR3: CASSYGTSGRAATDTQYF. The CDR3 DNA follows: TGTGCCAGCAGTTACGGGACTAGCGGGAGGGCCGCCACAGATACGCAGTATTTT.

Concerning this clone: The sample holds other DNA sequences that translate to the same CDR3. The V call is TRBV27, the J call TRBJ2-7; 10 bases are a match to TRBD1. CDR3 size: 15 residues. With V trimmed by 0 bases and J by 3 bases, 2 bases remained unmatched. Germline CDR1 MNHEY, CDR2 SMNVEV (reference sequence). CDR3 bases: TGTGCCAGCAGTTTATCTGGGACAGGGGACTACGAGCAGTACTTC. Its translation is CASSLSGTGDYEQYF.

On this clone itself: Other DNA variants within this sample encode the same CDR3. The chain combines TRBV4-1 with TRBJ1-1; D gene ambiguous. With 2 bases removed from V and 0 bases from J, the gap between germline ends came to 4 bases. Germline lookup yields CDR1 MGHRA and CDR2 YSYEKL. CDR3 length equals 13 residues. The CDR3 nucleotides are TGCGCCAGCAGCCAAAACTTGAACACTGAAGCTTTCTTT. Its protein product is CASSQNLNTEAFF.

Concerning this clone itself: Other DNA sequences within the sample encode an identical CDR3. The chain combines TRBV28 with TRBJ2-7; TRBD1 is a possible D gene (6 bases). V was cut by 5 bases and J by 7 bases, with 9 bases left in between. CDR3 length: 11 residues. Germline values: CDR1 MDHEN, CDR2 SYDVKM. The CDR3 coding sequence is TGTGCCAGCAGTCTCGGGACAGAGCAGTACTTC. This translates into CASSLGTEQYF.

The gene calls are TRBV5-1 and TRBJ2-7, with TRBD1 identical over 9 bases. The ends lost 1 base at V and 6 bases at J; junction bases unmatched: 5. CDR3 length equals 14 residues. Germline assignment: CDR1 SGHRS and CDR2 YFSETQ. For the CDR3, the DNA is TGCGCCAGCAGCTTGAACGGACAGGGGCTCGAGCAGTACTTC. This encodes CASSLNGQGLEQYF.

The CDR3 spells CASSLGQYQPQHF. CDR3 sequence (DNA): TGTGCCAGCAGTTTAGGGCAGTATCAGCCCCAGCATTTT. The rearrangement joins TRBV27 to TRBJ1-5, with D unresolved. This CDR3 comprises 13 residues. The ends were cut back, 2 bases at V and 5 bases at J, with 7 bases in the middle. Germline CDR1 is MNHEY and CDR2 is SMNVEV (reference sequence).

The chain employs TRBV28 and TRBJ1-2; TRBD1 is a possible D gene (6 bases). The V gene's germline CDR1 is MDHEN and CDR2 SYDVKM. V lost 5 bases and J lost 4, with 20 bases in between. The CDR3 is 16 amino acids. The chain's CDR3 is CASSAPFFRQAYGYTF. Written as DNA, the CDR3 is TGTGCCAGCAGTGCGCCATTCTTTCGACAGGCCTATGGCTACACCTTC.

The rearrangement joins TRBV28 to TRBJ2-1; weak D call: TRBD2 (6 bases). CDR1 is MDHEN, CDR2 SYDVKM, per germline. Trimming removed 2 bases at V and 10 bases at J, with 12 bases between. The CDR3 runs to 13 residues. The chain's CDR3 is CASSLVPGDEQFF. CDR3 DNA: TGTGCCAGCAGTTTAGTCCCGGGGGACGAGCAGTTCTTC.

This chain connects TRBV28 to TRBJ2-7; TRBD1 is a possible D gene (6 bases). The V end lost 7 bases, the J end lost 1 base, and 14 bases lay between the germline ends. CDR1 MDHEN and CDR2 SYDVKM come from the germline V gene. CDR3 length: 14 residues. As DNA, the CDR3 is TGTGCCAGCACCAACGGACAGTTGTCCTACGAGCAGTACTTC. As protein: CASTNGQLSYEQYF.

This chain uses TRBV28 with TRBJ2-2; D is possibly TRBD1 (5 bases). Trimming took 5 bases from V and 3 from J, leaving 22 bases between them. This CDR3 comprises 18 residues. Germline CDR1 reads MDHEN; CDR2 reads SYDVKM. For the CDR3, the DNA is TGTGCCAGCAGTCCCCCCCGTGGTTGGACAAATTACACCGGGGAGCTGTTTTTT. This codes for CASSPPRGWTNYTGELFF.

The chain combines TRBV5-6 with TRBJ1-1; maybe TRBD1 (5 bases). Germline-derived CDR1 and CDR2 are SGHDT and YYEEEE. This CDR3 region has 14 residues. V was cut by 3 bases and J by 2 bases, with 11 bases left in between. The CDR3 nucleotides are TGTGCCAGCAGCTGGGCAGGGACTAACACTGAAGCTTTCTTT. Protein sequence: CASSWAGTNTEAFF.

This chain links TRBV13 with TRBJ1-5, with 7 positions matching TRBD1. CDR3 length: 15 residues. Trimming cost V 5 bases and J 3 bases; bases outside gene matches: 7. Germline-derived CDR1 and CDR2 are PRHDT and FYEKMQ (reference sequence). The CDR3 here is CASSLRQGNNQPQHF. CDR3 in DNA: TGTGCCAGCAGCCTTAGACAGGGTAACAATCAGCCCCAGCATTTT. Combining the CDR3 with reference TRBV13 and TRBJ1-5 gives the whole variable domain AAGVIQSPRHLIKEKRETATLKCYPIPRHDTVYWYQQGPGQDPQFLISFYEKMQSDKGSIPDRFSAQQFSDYHSELNMSSLELGDSALYFCASSLRQGNNQPQHFGDGTRLSIL.

The V and J genes are TRBV6-5 and TRBJ1-2; no definite D call. The CDR3 length is 16 residues. Trimming removed 4 bases from V and 4 bases from J, with 19 bases in between. Germline lookup yields CDR1 MNHEY and CDR2 SVGAGI. The CDR3 here is CASSWLLNVDGYGYTF. The CDR3 bases are TGTGCCAGCAGTTGGTTGCTCAACGTGGACGGCTATGGCTACACCTTC.

The rearrangement joins TRBV18 to TRBJ1-4, with 7 bases lining up with TRBD1. Unmatched junction bases numbered 7, after V lost 2 bases and J lost 4 bases. The germline V gene has CDR1 KGHSH and CDR2 LQKENI. This CDR3 has 16 amino acids. CDR3 sequence: CASSPNRGNLNEKLFF. Here the CDR3 DNA reads TGTGCCAGCTCACCAAACAGGGGAAACCTTAATGAAAAACTGTTTTTT.

This chain joins TRBV28 and TRBJ1-4; TRBD1 agrees at 9 bases. The germline V gene encodes CDR1 MDHEN and CDR2 SYDVKM. This CDR3 region has 15 residues. V lost 1 base and J lost 7; bases outside the gene matches: 4. CDR3 loop: CASSLYGQGIEKLFF. The DNA of the CDR3 is TGTGCCAGCAGTTTATATGGACAGGGGATTGAAAAACTGTTTTTT.

The rearrangement uses TRBV15 and TRBJ2-2; unclear D gene. The CDR3 contains 19 residues. CDR1 is LNHNV and CDR2 is YYDKDF in the germline V gene (reference sequence). V dropped 5 bases and J dropped 6 bases, with 28 bases sitting between them. In DNA, the CDR3 is TGTGCCACCAGCCGAAGATACATGACCGGGCAGATTTACCCCGGGGAGCTGTTTTTT. Translated: CATSRRYMTGQIYPGELFF.

The V and J genes are TRBV14 and TRBJ2-2; 7 bases are shared with TRBD2. This CDR3 has 16 amino acids. Germline V gives CDR1 SGHDN, CDR2 FVKESK. With V trimmed by 4 bases and J by 4 bases, 9 bases remained unmatched. CDR3 bases: TGTGCCAGCAGCCCATTGGGACCGGGAGGCACCGGGGAGCTGTTTTTT. Amino acid sequence: CASSPLGPGGTGELFF.

The chain carries TRBV28 and TRBJ1-1; the D gene is possibly TRBD1 (6 bases). V was shortened by 6 bases and J by 3 bases, with 14 bases between the two germline ends. Germline CDR1 MDHEN, CDR2 SYDVKM. The CDR3 contains 14 residues. The CDR3 is CASRWAGAYTEAFF. In DNA, the CDR3 is TGTGCCAGCAGGTGGGCGGGGGCCTACACTGAAGCTTTCTTT.

The chain joins TRBV28 to TRBJ2-7, with D maybe TRBD1 (6 bases). The CDR3 contains 16 residues. Germline loops: CDR1 MDHEN, CDR2 SYDVKM. V dropped 5 bases and J dropped 4 bases, with 21 bases sitting between them. CDR3 loop: CASSTTLRMGTYEQYF. CDR3 sequence (DNA): TGTGCCAGCAGTACGACACTCAGAATGGGGACATACGAGCAGTACTTC. Full variable domain (remainder filled in from reference TRBV28 and TRBJ2-7): DVKVTQSSRYLVKRTGEKVFLECVQDMDHENMFWYRQDPGLGLRLIYFSYDVKMKEKGDIPEGYSVSREKKERFSLILESASTNQTSMYLCASSTTLRMGTYEQYFGPGTRLTVT.

V usage is TRBV28 and J usage is TRBJ2-1; D is possibly TRBD1 or TRBD2 (5 bases each). CDR1 is MDHEN, CDR2 SYDVKM, per germline. The V end was cut by 3 bases, the J end by 8 bases, with 11 bases between. The CDR3 runs to 13 residues. This chain's CDR3 is CASSFRGVHEQFF. The CDR3 bases are TGTGCCAGCAGTTTCCGGGGCGTCCATGAGCAGTTCTTC. Combining the CDR3 with reference TRBV28 and TRBJ2-1 gives the whole variable domain DVKVTQSSRYLVKRTGEKVFLECVQDMDHENMFWYRQDPGLGLRLIYFSYDVKMKEKGDIPEGYSVSREKKERFSLILESASTNQTSMYLCASSFRGVHEQFFGPGTRLTVL.

The chain couples TRBV7-9 to TRBJ2-1; D assignment may be TRBD1 or TRBD2 (5 bases each). Trimming shortened V by 2 bases and J by 2 bases, and 13 bases separated the two germline ends. The CDR3 is 16 residues long. Germline V gene lookup returns CDR1 SEHNR and CDR2 FQNEAQ (reference sequence). Here the CDR3 DNA reads TGTGCCAGCAGCTTAAGGGACCTACCTCCCTACAATGAGCAGTTCTTC. This translates into CASSLRDLPPYNEQFF. The whole variable domain, filled in from reference TRBV7-9 and TRBJ2-1, reads DTGVSQNPRHKITKRGQNVTFRCDPISEHNRLYWYRQTLGQGPEFLTYFQNEAQLEKSRLLSDRFSAERPKGSFSTLEIQRTEQGDSAMYLCASSLRDLPPYNEQFFGPGTRLTVL.